The 18 T cell receptor beta chains listed next were all sequenced from one sample in a study of blood T cells in healthy people across ages. Through a sample-barcoded 5' primer and a J-beta primer mix, a second PCR was run for roughly 7 to 11 cycles. Using its own MiXCR run on the 5' RACE reads, TCRdb lists one record per CDR3 protein. This table has 790,000 or so distinct CDR3 sequences, about 45% appearing once. Material for sequencing was blood. Source of these receptors: an elderly man in good health.

The rearrangement joins TRBV25-1 to TRBJ2-3, with a weak D call TRBD2 (6 bases). CDR1 is MGHDK, CDR2 SYGVNS, per germline. Trimming removed 3 bases at V and 3 bases at J, with 13 bases between. The CDR3 has 15 amino acids. The CDR3 sequence: CASSDLREGTDTQYF. The CDR3 coding sequence is TGTGCCAGCAGTGACTTGCGGGAAGGGACAGATACGCAGTATTTT.

The CDR3 loop reads CASSPGDGRAKNIQYF. CDR3 sequence (DNA): TGTGCCAGCAGTCCCGGAGACGGGAGAGCCAAAAACATTCAGTACTTC. The V and J genes are TRBV28 and TRBJ2-4; possible D gene TRBD2, 6 bases. CDR1 is MDHEN, CDR2 SYDVKM, per germline. This CDR3 has 16 residues. Trimming took 5 bases from V and 0 from J, leaving 14 bases between them.

The chain uses TRBV24-1 and TRBJ2-3; D ambiguous. With 9 bases removed from V and 1 base from J, the gap between germline ends came to 16 bases. CDR1 is KGHDR and CDR2 is SFDVKD in the germline V gene. This CDR3 spans 15 amino acids. The CDR3 nucleotides read TGTGCCACCGCTGAGGACCGGTGGGGCACAGATACGCAGTATTTT. Translating it yields CATAEDRWGTDTQYF.

The rearrangement links TRBV10-3 to TRBJ2-5; TRBD1 might be the D (5 bases). V gave up 3 bases and J gave up 6 bases, with 14 bases separating them. The CDR3 consists of 14 residues. Germline values: CDR1 ENHRY, CDR2 SYGVKD. CDR3 region: CAISESRVEKTQYF. The CDR3 DNA reads as TGTGCCATCAGTGAATCCAGGGTTGAGAAGACCCAGTACTTC.

This clonotype was counted a few times. This rearrangement joins TRBV28 to TRBJ2-3; D gene ambiguous. From germline, CDR1 is MDHEN and CDR2 SYDVKM. Trimming shortened V by 3 bases and J by 6 bases, and 10 bases separated the two germline ends. The CDR3 length is 13 residues. DNA for the CDR3: TGTGCCAGCAGTTTCAGTCGGGCGGATACGCAGTATTTT. Amino acid sequence: CASSFSRADTQYF.

The V call is TRBV12-3 or TRBV12-4, the J call TRBJ2-7; 8 positions match TRBD1. The ends lost 4 bases at V and 7 bases at J; junction bases unmatched: 9. The CDR3 runs to 14 residues. CDR3 bases: TGTGCCAGCAGTTCGGCAGGGGGCTACAATGAGCAGTACTTC. Its protein product is CASSSAGGYNEQYF.

This rearrangement joins TRBV12-3 or TRBV12-4 to TRBJ2-3; D is uncertain. Trimming pared 8 bases from V and 7 bases from J, leaving 13 bases between. There are 12 residues in the CDR3. The CDR3 DNA follows: TGTGCCAGCGCATCATTGGGGTATACGCAGTATTTT. It translates to CASASLGYTQYF.

This clonotype was observed a handful of times. The chain couples TRBV19 to TRBJ2-1, with TRBD2 identical over 11 bases. CDR1 and CDR2 (germline): LNHDA, SQIVND (reference sequence). The V and J ends lost 7 bases and 5 bases, in that order; junction bases with no gene match: 7. This CDR3 comprises 15 residues. CDR3 loop: CASTPTSGRHNEQFF. The CDR3 DNA is TGTGCCAGTACCCCCACTAGCGGGAGACACAATGAGCAGTTCTTC.

The V call is TRBV12-3 or TRBV12-4, the J call TRBJ2-5, with D perhaps given as TRBD1 or TRBD2 (5 bases each). Deletions cut 5 bases from V and 8 bases from J, with 15 bases between. The CDR3 is 13 residues long. The CDR3 region has the DNA TGTGCCAGCAGTCGGGACGTCTACGGTACCCAGTACTTC. This codes for CASSRDVYGTQYF.

This clonotype showed up many times. The chain links TRBV10-3 to TRBJ2-7, with 10 bases identical to TRBD2. J was trimmed by 6 bases and V by 7 bases; bases with no gene match: 6. Germline lookup yields CDR1 ENHRY and CDR2 SYGVKD. The CDR3 consists of 13 residues. CDR3: CAINMGLASEQYF. The CDR3 region has the DNA TGTGCCATCAACATGGGACTAGCGAGCGAGCAGTACTTC.

This clonotype was counted only a few times. The V and J genes are TRBV28 and TRBJ1-2; weak D call: TRBD1 (6 bases). This CDR3 spans 15 amino acids. V was pared by 2 bases and J by 0 bases, with 10 bases between. Germline CDR1 MDHEN, CDR2 SYDVKM. For the CDR3, the DNA is TGTGCCAGCAGTTTACAGGGGCGGACTAACTATGGCTACACCTTC. Amino acids: CASSLQGRTNYGYTF.

The chain is built from TRBV3-1 and TRBJ2-5; a possible D gene is TRBD2 (5 bases). V was trimmed by 4 bases and J by 1 base, leaving 13 bases between them. The CDR3 runs to 15 residues. Germline V gene data show CDR1 as LGHDT and CDR2 as YNNKEL (reference sequence). CDR3 DNA: TGTGCCAGCAGCCCCTTGGGTCTAGCCCAAGAGACCCAGTACTTC. This codes for CASSPLGLAQETQYF.

The chain links TRBV20-1 to TRBJ2-1, with 9 positions matching TRBD2. Losses at the gene ends were 0 bases for V and 6 bases for J; bases not matched to a gene: 3. This CDR3 comprises 14 residues. The germline gives CDR1 DFQATT, CDR2 SNEGSKA (reference sequence). The CDR3 DNA sequence: TGCAGTGCTAGAGACGCGGGAGGGCTCAATGAGCAGTTCTTC. It specifies CSARDAGGLNEQFF.

The chain links TRBV28 to TRBJ2-7; D might be TRBD1 or TRBD2, each matching 5 bases. Per germline, CDR1 MDHEN and CDR2 SYDVKM. This CDR3 is built from 15 residues. Trimming took off 6 bases at V and 7 bases at J, with 22 bases between the two ends. CDR3 in amino acids: CASSPSSPIGGEQYF. CDR3 nucleotide sequence: TGTGCCAGCAGCCCGTCTAGTCCGATTGGGGGTGAGCAGTACTTC. The entire variable domain, with the rest obtained from reference TRBV28 and TRBJ2-7, is as follows: DVKVTQSSRYLVKRTGEKVFLECVQDMDHENMFWYRQDPGLGLRLIYFSYDVKMKEKGDIPEGYSVSREKKERFSLILESASTNQTSMYLCASSPSSPIGGEQYFGPGTRLTVT.

This sequence joins TRBV7-9 and TRBJ2-3; no definite D call. Looked up from germline, CDR1 is SEHNR and CDR2 is FQNEAQ (reference sequence). This CDR3 is 15 amino acids long. V lost 5 bases, J lost 3 bases, and 15 bases lay in between. The CDR3 sequence is CASSNDRPRTDTQYF. CDR3 nucleotides: TGTGCCAGCAGCAACGATCGCCCAAGGACAGATACGCAGTATTTT. Complete variable domain (other parts from reference TRBV7-9 and TRBJ2-3): DTGVSQNPRHKITKRGQNVTFRCDPISEHNRLYWYRQTLGQGPEFLTYFQNEAQLEKSRLLSDRFSAERPKGSFSTLEIQRTEQGDSAMYLCASSNDRPRTDTQYFGPGTRLTVL.

This clonotype was seen just once. The V call is TRBV29-1, the J call TRBJ2-5; D remains ambiguous. There are 12 residues in the CDR3. CDR1 and CDR2 from the germline V gene are SQVTM and ANQGSEA. The germline V and J ends were trimmed by 1 base and 11 bases, with 14 bases remaining between them. The CDR3 region is CSVEVNNNEQYF. DNA for the CDR3: TGCAGCGTTGAAGTGAATAACAATGAGCAGTACTTC. The entire variable domain, with the rest obtained from reference TRBV29-1 and TRBJ2-5, is as follows: SAVISQKPSRDICQRGTSLTIQCQVDSQVTMMFWYRQQPGQSLTLIATANQGSEATYESGFVIDKFPISRPNLTFSTLTVSNMSPEDSSIYLCSVEVNNNEQYFGPGTRLLVL.

This clonotype appeared a few times. The gene calls are TRBV7-2 and TRBJ1-2; D is unclear. Trimming pared 5 bases from V and 5 bases from J, leaving 12 bases between. Germline lookup yields CDR1 SGHTA and CDR2 FQGNSA. CDR3 length: 13 residues. CDR3 in amino acids: CASSVLAEYGYTF. The CDR3, as DNA: TGTGCCAGCAGCGTACTGGCGGAGTATGGCTACACCTTC.

This clonotype was seen a single time. V gene TRBV10-2 combines with J gene TRBJ2-1; no reliable D call. This CDR3 is built from 12 residues. CDR1 WSHSY and CDR2 SAAADI come from the germline V gene. The CDR3 loop reads CAVKGTYNEQFF. The CDR3 DNA follows: TGCGCTGTCAAGGGCACCTACAATGAGCAGTTCTTC.